This is a list of T cell receptor beta chains from one sample in a study of siplizumab effects on memory and regulatory T cells. The protocol was immunoSEQ multiplex PCR, while the TCRdb copy is restricted to in-frame clones and leaves out a portion. Of about 60,000 clones listed, around four fifths are singletons. The sample consisted of memory CD4+ T cells sorted from blood. Every receptor here comes from a human donor in good health. Each CDR3 is given with its conserved first and last residue. A D gene is named only where the DNA matches it firmly. Where a row states a size, it is once, few, many or the class of an expanded clone; other rows omit it.

TRBD1 . TRBJ1-2 16 TRBV5-8 TGTGCCAGCAGCTTGTTAGTTCGTCAGGGGGCTAATGGCTACACCTTC CASSLLVRQGANGYTF
TRBD1 . TRBJ1-2 14 TRBV6-5 TGTGCCAGCAGGGATACCGGGACAGAGAAGGGCTACACCTTC CASRDTGTEKGYTF
TRBD1 . TRBJ1-2 16 TRBV13 TGTGCCAGCAGCCCCCGTCTCCGAGACAGGGGTTTTGGCTACACCTTC CASSPRLRDRGFGYTF
. . TRBJ1-2 13 TRBV15 TGTGCCACCAGCAGTTCCCGGGACGCCGGCTACACCTTC CATSSSRDAGYTF
. . TRBJ1-4 15 TRBV5-4 TGTGCCAGCAGCTTCGGGCTCGTTGGGAATGAAAAACTGTTTTTT CASSFGLVGNEKLFF
TRBD2 . TRBJ2-1 15 TRBV9 TGTGCCAGCAGCGTAGATAGCGGGAGATACAATGAGCAGTTCTTC CASSVDSGRYNEQFF
. . TRBJ1-2 11 TRBV6-1 TGTGCCAGCAATTACAACTATGGCTACACCTTC CASNYNYGYTF
. . TRBJ1-1 11 TRBV7-9 TGTGCCAGCAGCCCTGGGAGAGCAGCTTTCTTT CASSPGRAAFF
. few TRBJ1-1 14 TRBV5-1 TGCGCCAGCGTACTTCTACCGGGGAACACTGAAGCTTTCTTT CASVLLPGNTEAFF
TRBD1 . TRBJ1-2 13 TRBV5-1 TGCGCCAGCAGCCCGGACAGGGGCTATGGCTACACCTTC CASSPDRGYGYTF
TRBD2 few TRBJ2-3 16 TRBV9 TGTGCCAGCAGCGTATCCTCCAGCGGGGGTACAGATACGCAGTATTTT CASSVSSSGGTDTQYF
. . TRBJ1-2 14 TRBV9 TGTGCCAGCAGCGTAGGGGATGGGGAAAGCGGCTACACCTTC CASSVGDGESGYTF
TRBD1 . TRBJ2-7 14 TRBV23-1 TGCGCCAGCACCTCCGGGACAGAGTCCTACGAGCAGTACTTC CASTSGTESYEQYF
. . TRBJ1-2 14 TRBV6-5 TGTGCCAGCAGTTCTCAGGGAACTAACTATGGCTACACCTTC CASSSQGTNYGYTF
TRBD1 . TRBJ2-7 15 TRBV5-4 TGTGCCAGCAGCACCGGCGGGACAGGTACCTACGAGCAGTACTTC CASSTGGTGTYEQYF
. . TRBJ2-7 14 TRBV9 TGTGCCAGCAGCGTAGAACAGGGTCCCTACGAGCAGTACTTC CASSVEQGPYEQYF
TRBD1 . TRBJ2-2 15 TRBV5-3 TGTGCCACTAAACGAGTACAGGGGGGCACCGGGGAGCTGTTTTTT CATKRVQGGTGELFF
. few TRBJ2-1 14 TRBV15 TGTGCCACCAGCACAGGAGTTCGCTACAATGAGCAGTTCTTC CATSTGVRYNEQFF
. . TRBJ1-4 14 TRBV18 TGTGCCAGCTCACTACGAGACGCGAGTGAAAAACTGTTTTTT CASSLRDASEKLFF
. . TRBJ1-2 13 TRBV19 TGTGCCAGTAGTCCCCAGACAGGCTATGGCTACACCTTC CASSPQTGYGYTF
TRBD1 once TRBJ1-1 14 TRBV5-6 TGTGCCAGCAGCTTGGGGGGACAGGGTGCTGAAGCTTTCTTT CASSLGGQGAEAFF
TRBD1 . TRBJ1-2 14 TRBV5-4 TGTGCCAGCAGCGCAAGACAGGGGGCGGGTGGCTACACCTTT CASSARQGAGGYTF
TRBD1 . TRBJ2-1 15 TRBV6-6 TGTGCCAGCAGCCGGACAGGGGCAGGGTACAATGAGCAGTTCTTC CASSRTGAGYNEQFF
TRBD1 once TRBJ1-1 18 TRBV19 TGTGCCAGTAGTATAGCCCCGGGACAGCGGACGATGAACACTGAAGCTTTCTTT CASSIAPGQRTMNTEAFF
. . TRBJ1-3 14 TRBV18 TGTGCCAGCTCACCCGGAACTTCTGGAAACACCATATATTTT CASSPGTSGNTIYF
. . TRBJ1-6 16 TRBV18 TGTGCCAGCTCACCCTATAGCAGCTCCTATAATTCACCCCTCCACTTT CASSPYSSSYNSPLHF
TRBD2 . TRBJ2-3 18 TRBV15 TGTGCCACCAGCAGAGATAGAGGGGGACTAGTCTCGAAAGATACGCAGTATTTT CATSRDRGGLVSKDTQYF
. . TRBJ2-5 15 TRBV13 TGTGCCAGCAGCCCCCGGGCAGGGGCAACAGAGACCCAGTACTTC CASSPRAGATETQYF
TRBD1 many TRBJ2-2 15 TRBV7-9 TGTGCCAGCAGCTTGAGGACAGGGCACACCGGGGAGCTGTTTTTT CASSLRTGHTGELFF
TRBD1 . TRBJ1-2 16 TRBV10-3 TGTGCCATCACGTCGCCACCGGGACAGGAACTCTATGGCTACACCTTC CAITSPPGQELYGYTF
. . TRBJ1-4 12 TRBV7-9 TGTGCCTGGCGGAGGCAAGAGGAAAAACTGTTTTTT CAWRRQEEKLFF
TRBD1 . TRBJ2-7 14 TRBV14 TGTGCCAGCAGCCAAGGCCAGGGGGCCTACGAGCAGTACTTC CASSQGQGAYEQYF
. . TRBJ2-2 16 TRBV5-1 TGCGCCAGCAGCTTGGTGGCAGGGGATAACACCGGGGAGCTGTTTTTT CASSLVAGDNTGELFF
. . TRBJ2-2 11 TRBV2 TGTGCCAGCAAGGAGGCCGGGGAGCTGTTTTTT CASKEAGELFF
. . TRBJ2-3 15 TRBV5-1 TGCGCCAGCAGCTTGCGGGTTGGCACCACAGATACGCAGTATTTT CASSLRVGTTDTQYF
. . TRBJ2-7 18 TRBV12-1 TGTGCCAGCAGCTTTGCCCGGACAGGGGGCCCCTTCCAATACGAGCAGTACTTC CASSFARTGGPFQYEQYF